The 8 T cell receptor beta chains below were found in one sample sequenced in a study of identical twins. TCRdb recomputed calls from the 5' RACE reads with MiXCR, one row per CDR3 protein. The top ten clones hold 7.2% of a sample with 350,000 or so distinct CDR3 sequences, 9% to 15% of them seen once. The same specimen was also included in a second study, on yellow fever vaccine responses in identical twins.

The sequencing sample was made of CD8+ T cells sorted from blood. These receptor sequences come from a woman aged 18-29 years in good health.

This clonotype was counted a few times. The V gene is TRBV18, the J gene TRBJ2-5; weak D call: TRBD2 (6 bases). This CDR3 is built from 16 residues. Looked up from germline, CDR1 is KGHSH and CDR2 is LQKENI. V was shortened by 3 bases and J by 1 base, with 15 bases between the two germline ends. CDR3 amino acids: CASSPQGGVFQETQYF. CDR3 DNA: TGTGCCAGCTCACCGCAGGGAGGAGTGTTCCAAGAGACCCAGTACTTC.

This clonotype was recorded at least ten times. The chain uses TRBV4-2 and TRBJ1-3; 8 nucleotides agree with TRBD1. V trimming: 3 bases; J trimming: 4 bases; junction bases outside the gene matches: 8. The length of the CDR3 is 16 residues. Germline loops: CDR1 LGHNA, CDR2 YNFKEQ. This chain's CDR3 is CASSQTPTGEGNTIYF. As DNA, the CDR3 is TGTGCCAGCAGCCAGACCCCGACAGGGGAAGGAAACACCATATATTTT.

The rearrangement links TRBV9 to TRBJ1-1, with 10 bases aligning to TRBD1. Trimming took 4 bases from V and 3 from J; bases not matched to a gene: 6. The germline V gene has CDR1 SGDLS and CDR2 YYNGEE. This CDR3 contains 15 residues. For the CDR3, the DNA is TGTGCCAGCAGCCCAAGACAGGGGGCATACACTGAAGCTTTCTTT. Its translation: CASSPRQGAYTEAFF.

The rearrangement uses TRBV12-3 or TRBV12-4 and TRBJ2-5; 8 positions agree with TRBD2. V was clipped by 3 bases and J by 1 base; unmatched bases: 4. The CDR3 is made up of 15 amino acids. As DNA, the CDR3 is TGTGCCAGCAGTTTTGAGCGGGGGTCCCAAGAGACCCAGTACTTC. Translated: CASSFERGSQETQYF.

This clonotype was observed a handful of times. The J gene is TRBJ1-6, the V gene TRBV2; D is uncertain. The V gene lost 2 bases and the J gene lost 0 bases, with 5 bases spanning the gap. This CDR3 is built from 15 residues. Per germline, CDR1 SNHLY and CDR2 FYNNEI. The CDR3 DNA is TGTGCCAGCAGTGAACTGAGCTCCTATAATTCACCCCTCCACTTT. Protein product: CASSELSSYNSPLHF.

V is TRBV28 and J is TRBJ2-1; perhaps TRBD2 as D (5 bases). The CDR3 consists of 13 residues. Between the trimmed V and J ends, which lost 8 bases and 8 bases, there was a span of 16 bases. CDR1 is MDHEN and CDR2 is SYDVKM in the germline V gene. The CDR3 bases are TGTGCCAGCGCCGGACTCCCTGGGGATGAGCAGTTCTTC. Translation: CASAGLPGDEQFF. Supplemented by reference TRBV28 and TRBJ2-1, the full variable domain reads DVKVTQSSRYLVKRTGEKVFLECVQDMDHENMFWYRQDPGLGLRLIYFSYDVKMKEKGDIPEGYSVSREKKERFSLILESASTNQTSMYLCASAGLPGDEQFFGPGTRLTVL.

This clonotype was counted a few times. At one end, the junction sequence differs from germline, possibly due to a read error. The V gene is TRBV12-3 or TRBV12-4, the J gene TRBJ1-3; 7 bases align to TRBD1. The CDR3 contains 13 residues. The CDR3 loop is CASSFIPGGLYGF. CDR3 DNA sequence: TGTGCCAGCAGTTTCATTCCAGGGGGGCTATATGGTTTT.

This clonotype was counted many times. The chain joins TRBV5-1 to TRBJ2-1; a weak D match, TRBD1 (5 bases). Trimming cost V 1 base and J 6 bases, with 17 bases left between them. The CDR3 runs to 16 residues. Looked up from germline, CDR1 is SGHRS and CDR2 is YFSETQ. CDR3 bases: TGCGCCAGCAGCTTGTCAGACAGTATCCTCTCCAATGAGCAGTTCTTC. Encoded protein: CASSLSDSILSNEQFF.